This T cell receptor beta chain was retrieved from a study of blood T cell repertoires in COVID-19. Study-wide background: The analysed material was cDNA or gDNA that came from T cells, B-cell-depleted T cells, or PBMCs.

This CDR3 has 14 amino acids. In the study's own analysis: Cell counts per sample came from amplifying reference gene primers. Profiled with immunoSEQ multiplex PCR; TCRdb holds only in-frame clones, not every one. That table gives V, J and clone size, and the DNA gave D and trimming. The table has 88,000 or so clones, over 75% seen once. What was sequenced was peripheral blood. This chain connects TRBV21-1 to TRBJ2-1; the table calls TRBD1, which could not be checked here. TRBV21-1 is termed a pseudogene. The source of this sequence is a man aged 55 to 70 with acute or convalescent COVID-19. The CDR3 nucleotides are TGTGCCAACGAACGTTCGGACAGGGGTCATGAGCAGTTCTTC. It codes for CANERSDRGHEQFF.